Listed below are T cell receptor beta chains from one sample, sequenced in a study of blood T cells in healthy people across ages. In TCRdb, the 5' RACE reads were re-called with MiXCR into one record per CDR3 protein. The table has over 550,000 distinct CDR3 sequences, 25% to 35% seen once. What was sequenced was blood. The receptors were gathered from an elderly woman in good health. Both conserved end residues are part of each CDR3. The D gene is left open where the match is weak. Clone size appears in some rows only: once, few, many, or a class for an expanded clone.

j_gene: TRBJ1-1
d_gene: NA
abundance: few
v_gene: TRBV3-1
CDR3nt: TGTGCCAGCAGCCAAGCGGGGGGCATGAACACTGAAGCTTTCTTT
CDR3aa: CASSQAGGMNTEAFF

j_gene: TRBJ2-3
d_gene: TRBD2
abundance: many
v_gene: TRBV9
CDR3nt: TGTGCCAGCAGCGTAGTTAGCGGGGGGCTTAGTGCAGATACGCAGTATTTT
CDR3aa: CASSVVSGGLSADTQYF

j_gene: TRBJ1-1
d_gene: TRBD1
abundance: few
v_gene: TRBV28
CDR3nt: TGTGCCAGCAGCCTCGGCGGGACAGGGATTCCGAACACTGAAGCTTTCTTT
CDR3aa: CASSLGGTGIPNTEAFF

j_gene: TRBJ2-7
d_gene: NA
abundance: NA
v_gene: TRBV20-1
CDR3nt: TGCAGTGCTCCCAACCGGGTTGGGTCCTACGAGCAGTACTTC
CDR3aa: CSAPNRVGSYEQYF

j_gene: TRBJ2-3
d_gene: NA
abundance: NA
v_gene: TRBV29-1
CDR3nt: TGCAGCCCCCAGGACTTGGCGAATACGCAGTATTTT
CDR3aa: CSPQDLANTQYF

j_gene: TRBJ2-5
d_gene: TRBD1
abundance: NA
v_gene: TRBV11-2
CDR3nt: TGTGCCAGCAGCCGAAGGGACAGGGGGATCGGTCGGGAGACCCAGTACTTC
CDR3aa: CASSRRDRGIGRETQYF

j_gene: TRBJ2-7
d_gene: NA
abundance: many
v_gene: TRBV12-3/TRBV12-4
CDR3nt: TGTGCCAGCAGTCCCCGACAGTTCGAGCAGTACTTC
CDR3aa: CASSPRQFEQYF

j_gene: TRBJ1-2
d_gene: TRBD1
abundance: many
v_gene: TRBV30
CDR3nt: TGTGCCTGGAGTGGGGACAGCCGACTCTCCACCTTC
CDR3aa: CAWSGDSRLSTF

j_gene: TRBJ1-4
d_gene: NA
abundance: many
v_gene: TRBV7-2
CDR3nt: TGTGCCAGCAGCTTAGACAGTGCAACTAATGAAAAACTGTTTTTT
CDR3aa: CASSLDSATNEKLFF

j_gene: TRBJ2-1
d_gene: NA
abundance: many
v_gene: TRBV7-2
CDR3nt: TGTGCCAGCAGCTTAGGGGGGGCCGGGAATGAGCAGTTCTTC
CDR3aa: CASSLGGAGNEQFF

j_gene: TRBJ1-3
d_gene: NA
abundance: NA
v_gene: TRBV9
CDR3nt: TGTGCCAGCAGCGTAGATTTGACATTTTTTGGCAACACCATATATTTT
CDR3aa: CASSVDLTFFGNTIYF

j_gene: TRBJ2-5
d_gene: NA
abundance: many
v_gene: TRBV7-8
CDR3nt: TGTGCCAGCAGCTTAGGAGTTCTGAACAGGGTAACAGAGACCCAGTACTTC
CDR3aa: CASSLGVLNRVTETQYF

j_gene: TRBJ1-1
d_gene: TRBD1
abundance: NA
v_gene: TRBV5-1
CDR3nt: TGCGCCAGCAGCTTTCAGGGGGCTAGGGGCACTGAAGCTTTCTTT
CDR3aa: CASSFQGARGTEAFF

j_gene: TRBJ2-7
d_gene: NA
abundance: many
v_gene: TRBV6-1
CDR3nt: TGTGCCAGCAGTGAAAGGAGACAGAGCGAGCAGTACTTC
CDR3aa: CASSERRQSEQYF

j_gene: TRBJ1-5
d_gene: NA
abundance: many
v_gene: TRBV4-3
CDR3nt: TGCGCCAGCAGCCAAGAGGTGGGGAGCAATCAGCCCCAGCATTTT
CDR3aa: CASSQEVGSNQPQHF

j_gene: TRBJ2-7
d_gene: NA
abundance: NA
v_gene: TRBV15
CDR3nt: TGTGCCACCAGCAGAGAGGAGGGGTACGAGCAGTACTTC
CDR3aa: CATSREEGYEQYF

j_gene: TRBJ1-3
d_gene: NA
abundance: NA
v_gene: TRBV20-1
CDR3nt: TGCAGTGCTAGAGAAGCAGGAAATATTGGAAACACCATATATTTT
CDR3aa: CSAREAGNIGNTIYF

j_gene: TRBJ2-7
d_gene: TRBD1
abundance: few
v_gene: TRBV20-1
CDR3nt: TGCAGTGCTAGCGGTATTCGGGACAGGGGGCTCGAGCAGTACTTC
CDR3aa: CSASGIRDRGLEQYF

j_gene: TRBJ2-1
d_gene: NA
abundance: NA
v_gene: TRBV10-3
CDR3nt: TGTGCCATCAGAACCGCTGGCACCCACTACAATGAGCAGTTCTTC
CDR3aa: CAIRTAGTHYNEQFF

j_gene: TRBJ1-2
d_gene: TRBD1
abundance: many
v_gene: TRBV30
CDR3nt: TGTGCCTGGAGTGTAATGGACAGGAACTATGGCTACACCTTC
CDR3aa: CAWSVMDRNYGYTF

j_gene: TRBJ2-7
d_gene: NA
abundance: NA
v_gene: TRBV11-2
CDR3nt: TGTGCCAGCAGCCCCCTACCGGTAGGGCCCGGGTACGAGCAGTACTTC
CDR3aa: CASSPLPVGPGYEQYF

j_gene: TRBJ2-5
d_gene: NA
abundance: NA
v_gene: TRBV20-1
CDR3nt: TGCAGTGCTAGAGATCGGCGGGCCCCACAAGAGACCCAGTACTTC
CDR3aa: CSARDRRAPQETQYF

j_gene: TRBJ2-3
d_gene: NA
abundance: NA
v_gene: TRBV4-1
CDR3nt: TGCGCCAGCAGCCAAGAGGAACTAGCTCCTCGGGATACGCAGTATTTT
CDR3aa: CASSQEELAPRDTQYF

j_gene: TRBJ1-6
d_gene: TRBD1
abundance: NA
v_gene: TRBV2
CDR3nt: TGTGCCATCACAGGGGGCGCAGGCTATAATTCACCCCTCCACTTT
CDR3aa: CAITGGAGYNSPLHF

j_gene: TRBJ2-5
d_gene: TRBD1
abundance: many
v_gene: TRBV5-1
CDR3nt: TGCGCCAGCAGCTTGGGGACAGGGAGGAAGAGCCAGTACTTC
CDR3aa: CASSLGTGRKSQYF

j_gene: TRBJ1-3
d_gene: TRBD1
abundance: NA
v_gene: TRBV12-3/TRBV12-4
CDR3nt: TGTGCCAGCAGTCTCAGGGGGACATCAGACACCATATATTTT
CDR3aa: CASSLRGTSDTIYF

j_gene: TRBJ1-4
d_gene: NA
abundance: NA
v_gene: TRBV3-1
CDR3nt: TGTGCCAGCAGCCGACTGCAGGGTAGGAATGAAAAACTGTTTTTT
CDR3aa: CASSRLQGRNEKLFF

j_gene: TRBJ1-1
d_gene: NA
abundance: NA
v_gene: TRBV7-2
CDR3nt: TGTGCCAGCAGCTTAGAAAGAGGGGAAGCTTTCTTT
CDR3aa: CASSLERGEAFF

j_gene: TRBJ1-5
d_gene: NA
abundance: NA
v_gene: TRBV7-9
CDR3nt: TGTGCCAGCACCTTAAGTAGCAATCAGCCCCAGCATTTT
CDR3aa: CASTLSSNQPQHF

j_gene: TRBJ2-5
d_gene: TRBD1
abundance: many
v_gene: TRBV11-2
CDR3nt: TGTGCCAGCAGCATCGGGACAGGACAAGAGACCCAGTACTTC
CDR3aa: CASSIGTGQETQYF

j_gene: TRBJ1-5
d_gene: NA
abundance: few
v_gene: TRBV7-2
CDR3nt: TGTGCCAGCAGCTTAGATAGGATTCAGCCCCAGCATTTT
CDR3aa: CASSLDRIQPQHF

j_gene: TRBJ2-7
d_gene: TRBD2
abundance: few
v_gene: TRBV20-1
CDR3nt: TGCAGTGCTCACGGGGGGTCCTCCTACAATGAGCAGTACTTC
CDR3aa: CSAHGGSSYNEQYF

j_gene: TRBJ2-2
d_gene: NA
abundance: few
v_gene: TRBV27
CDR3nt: TGTGCCAGCAGTCCGGGACGGCTGAACACCGGGGAGCTGTTTTTT
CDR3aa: CASSPGRLNTGELFF

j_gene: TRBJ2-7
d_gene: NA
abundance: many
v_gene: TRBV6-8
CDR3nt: TGTGCCAGCAGAACTACCTATTGCGGGACCTCCGTCTACGAGCAGTACTTC
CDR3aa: CASRTTYCGTSVYEQYF

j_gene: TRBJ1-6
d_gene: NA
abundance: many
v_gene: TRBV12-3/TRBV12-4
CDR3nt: TGTGCCAGCAGTTTAGCAGGGGCGTTTAGTTCACCCCTCCACTTT
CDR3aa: CASSLAGAFSSPLHF

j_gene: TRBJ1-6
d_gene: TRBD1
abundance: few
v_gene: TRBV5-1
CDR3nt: TGCGCCAGCACCCGGGACAGGGGCTTTAATTCACCCCTCCACTTT
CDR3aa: CASTRDRGFNSPLHF

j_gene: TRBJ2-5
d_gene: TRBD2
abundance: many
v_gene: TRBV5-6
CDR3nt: TGTGCCAGCAGCGTCGCCGGGACTAGCGGGGGCGAGACCCAGTACTTC
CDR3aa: CASSVAGTSGGETQYF

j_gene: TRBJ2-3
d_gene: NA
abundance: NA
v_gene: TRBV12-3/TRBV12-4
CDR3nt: TGTGCCAGCAGTTTAGGGACTTCCCTTTCGGATACGCAGTATTTT
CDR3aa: CASSLGTSLSDTQYF

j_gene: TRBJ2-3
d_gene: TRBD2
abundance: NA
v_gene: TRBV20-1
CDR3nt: TGCAGTGCTAGAGAGGCCCAGCGGGGGGCCGGAGATACGCAGTATTTT
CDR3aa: CSAREAQRGAGDTQYF

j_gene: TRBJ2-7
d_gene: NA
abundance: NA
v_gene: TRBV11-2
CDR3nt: TGTGCCAGCAGCTTAGAAGTCAGAGACGAGCAGTACTTC
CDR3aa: CASSLEVRDEQYF

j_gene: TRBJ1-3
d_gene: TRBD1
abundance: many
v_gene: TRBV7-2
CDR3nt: TGTGCCAGCAGCTTAGCAGGGGGCGGTGGAAACACCATATATTTT
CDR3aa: CASSLAGGGGNTIYF

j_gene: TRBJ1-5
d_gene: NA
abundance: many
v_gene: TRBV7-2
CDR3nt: TGTGCCAGCAGCCCGTCAGGGGACCCCTATAGCAATCAGCCCCAGCATTTT
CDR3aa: CASSPSGDPYSNQPQHF

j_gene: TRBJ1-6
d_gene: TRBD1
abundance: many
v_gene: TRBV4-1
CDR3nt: TGCGCCAGCAGCCAAGATTTGGACAGGCCGAGCTCCTATAATTCACCCCTCCACTTT
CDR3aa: CASSQDLDRPSSYNSPLHF

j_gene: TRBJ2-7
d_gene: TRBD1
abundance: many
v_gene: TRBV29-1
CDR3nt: TGCAGCGCTCCCGCCGGACAGGGGCTACTACGGGAGCAGTACTTC
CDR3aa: CSAPAGQGLLREQYF

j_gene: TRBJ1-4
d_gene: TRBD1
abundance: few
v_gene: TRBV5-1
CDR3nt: TGCGCCAGCAGCGTGGACAGGGCAGAATATGAAAAACTGTTTTTT
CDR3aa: CASSVDRAEYEKLFF

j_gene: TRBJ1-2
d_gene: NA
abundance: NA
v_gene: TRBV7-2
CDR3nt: TGTGCCAGCAGCCGAAATGCCCGGGTGGGCGGCTACACCTTC
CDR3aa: CASSRNARVGGYTF

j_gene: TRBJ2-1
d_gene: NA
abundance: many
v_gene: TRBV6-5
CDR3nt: TGTGCCAGCGATAAGGTGGGGGCAGCCTACAATGAGCAGTTCTTC
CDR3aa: CASDKVGAAYNEQFF

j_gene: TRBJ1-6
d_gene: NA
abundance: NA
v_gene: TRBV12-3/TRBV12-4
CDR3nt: TGTGCCAGCAGTTCAGCCGGATCCTCAAGTGGGAATTCACCCCTCCACTTT
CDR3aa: CASSSAGSSSGNSPLHF